This is a list of T cell receptor beta chains from one sample in a study of cytomegalovirus exposure and HLA in healthy donors. Measured with immunoSEQ multiplex PCR; TCRdb has only the in-frame clones, and not every one. This sample has under 110,000 clones, with roughly 82% found just once. What was sequenced was PBMCs. The receptors stem from a man aged 50 to 60 in good health and CMV-seronegative. Each CDR3 is given without its conserved first and last residue. The order of the fields is V gene, CDR3 protein.

v_gene: TRBV2; CDR3aa: ASRPSGGGHTQY
v_gene: TRBV10-2; CDR3aa: ASSESRETGELF
v_gene: TRBV7-8; CDR3aa: ASSSPYGGQAF
v_gene: TRBV30; CDR3aa: AWSLSSYEQY
v_gene: TRBV5-1; CDR3aa: ASSLALEGGAEAF
v_gene: TRBV9; CDR3aa: ASSVGGTPGGPLH
v_gene: TRBV19; CDR3aa: ASKGTGVNEQF
v_gene: TRBV4-2; CDR3aa: ASSTGSSNYGYT
v_gene: TRBV7-8; CDR3aa: ASSPAEGLAGEETQY
v_gene: TRBV6-5; CDR3aa: ASTTNRPENIQY
v_gene: TRBV7-9; CDR3aa: ASRPAGAGNEQF
v_gene: TRBV27; CDR3aa: ASSFRQGGNGYT
v_gene: TRBV29-1; CDR3aa: SVGGGVEKLF
v_gene: TRBV10-3; CDR3aa: AISESTFDRVGRGTEAF
v_gene: TRBV28; CDR3aa: ASKPTGGANYGYT
v_gene: TRBV7-9; CDR3aa: ASSHGGDGSYEQY
v_gene: TRBV11-2; CDR3aa: ASSFGQGAGTDTQY
v_gene: TRBV9; CDR3aa: ASSAFLAGGTMDTQY
v_gene: TRBV9; CDR3aa: ASSPLSAGGYNEQF
v_gene: TRBV4-1; CDR3aa: ASSQAAGLSVGYT